One sample yielded the 23 T cell receptor beta chains listed below, sequenced in a study of T-cell memory formation after mild COVID-19. TCRdb recomputed calls from the 5' RACE reads with MiXCR, one row per CDR3 protein. The sample consists of approximately 290,000 distinct CDR3 sequences, roughly a fifth of them appearing once. Sequencing input: PBMCs or a T cell subset sorted from them (not recorded which). The receptors stem from a man aged 18 to 29 who had mild COVID-19 (a few samples of this study predate the infection). Cell type and time point are not known.

This chain joins TRBV20-1 and TRBJ2-1; a possible D gene is TRBD1 (5 bases). The CDR3 length is 17 residues. The V and J ends lost 5 bases and 4 bases respectively, with 24 bases between them. Germline CDR1 and CDR2: DFQATT and SNEGSKA (reference sequence). The CDR3 here is CSAQVGLESLGYNEQFF. In DNA, the CDR3 is TGCAGTGCTCAGGTGGGGCTAGAAAGTTTGGGGTACAATGAGCAGTTCTTC.

J is TRBJ2-3 and V is TRBV9; 11 nucleotides match TRBD2. The length of the CDR3 is 16 residues. Trimming removed 2 bases from V and 3 bases from J; junction bases left unmatched: 5. Germline CDR1 reads SGDLS; CDR2 reads YYNGEE. The CDR3 reads CASSVSGTSGTDTQYF. CDR3 nucleotides: TGTGCCAGCAGCGTCTCCGGGACTAGCGGTACAGATACGCAGTATTTT.

This clonotype has just a few counts. The rearrangement links TRBV6-5 to TRBJ1-3; 7 bases line up with TRBD1. Germline-derived CDR1 and CDR2 are MNHEY and SVGAGI. The CDR3 covers 16 residues. V lost 5 bases and J lost 8; bases outside the gene matches: 15. The CDR3 reads CASSTDLTGEGHTIYF. The CDR3 DNA reads TGTGCCAGCAGTACCGACTTAACAGGGGAGGGGCACACCATATATTTT.

This clonotype was picked up many times. The J gene is TRBJ2-3, the V gene TRBV5-1; TRBD1 is a possible D gene (6 bases). Germline V gene data show CDR1 as SGHRS and CDR2 as YFSETQ. The CDR3 spans 16 residues. V lost 1 base and J lost 3, with 15 bases in between. CDR3: CASSLMSGDQTDTQYF. The CDR3 coding sequence is TGCGCCAGCAGCTTGATGTCAGGGGATCAGACAGATACGCAGTATTTT. Variable domain in full (rest from reference TRBV5-1 and TRBJ2-3): KAGVTQTPRYLIKTRGQQVTLSCSPISGHRSVSWYQQTPGQGLQFLFEYFSETQRNKGNFPGRFSGRQFSNSRSEMNVSTLELGDSALYLCASSLMSGDQTDTQYFGPGTRLTVL.

This clonotype appeared a few times. The V and J genes are TRBV12-3 or TRBV12-4 and TRBJ2-5, with D uncertain. This CDR3 has 13 amino acids. V lost 6 bases and J 5 bases, leaving 13 bases between the germline ends. CDR3 DNA: TGTGCCAGCAGGGGTCTTGGGCCCGAGACCCAGTACTTC. It specifies CASRGLGPETQYF.

This clonotype was found a few times. CDR3 loop: CASSLSRLDHTLNTGELFF. CDR3 nucleotides: TGTGCCAGCAGCCTCTCTAGGTTGGACCACACCTTGAACACCGGGGAGCTGTTTTTT. The genes are TRBV4-2 and TRBJ2-2; D not certain. Trimming left V 4 bases short and J 1 base short, with 22 bases between. In germline, CDR1 is LGHNA, CDR2 YNFKEQ. The CDR3 sequence is 19 residues long.

This clonotype was detected a few times. This chain joins TRBV4-1 and TRBJ2-5, with a tentative D call TRBD1 (5 bases). Trimming shortened V by 3 bases and J by 4 bases, and 9 bases separated the two germline ends. The germline V gene has CDR1 MGHRA and CDR2 YSYEKL. This CDR3 region has 13 residues. The CDR3 spells CASSHSGRETQYF. DNA for the CDR3: TGCGCCAGCAGCCACTCAGGGCGAGAGACCCAGTACTTC.

For the CDR3, the DNA is TGTGCCAGCAGTTTCCCGACTAGCGGAAACACAGATACGCAGTATTTT. Its protein product is CASSFPTSGNTDTQYF. The chain joins TRBV12-3 or TRBV12-4 to TRBJ2-3; 9 bases match TRBD2. This CDR3 comprises 16 residues. V shed 3 bases and J 2 bases; nucleotides not matched to a gene: 6.

This clonotype was detected many times. J is TRBJ1-1 and V is TRBV5-1, with D maybe TRBD1 (6 bases). Between the trimmed V and J ends, which lost 4 bases and 4 bases, there was a span of 17 bases. Germline V gives CDR1 SGHRS, CDR2 YFSETQ. This CDR3 is built from 15 residues. Here the CDR3 reads CASSRGGALGTEAFF. The CDR3 DNA reads TGCGCCAGCAGCCGAGGGGGGGCTTTAGGCACTGAAGCTTTCTTT.

CDR3 amino acids: CASSVTPVANTIYF. The CDR3, as DNA: TGTGCCAGCAGTGTGACTCCCGTGGCAAACACCATATATTTT. The chain joins TRBV6-5 to TRBJ1-3; D gene ambiguous. Deletions cut 5 bases from V and 6 bases from J, with 14 bases between. The CDR3 totals 14 residues. Germline values: CDR1 MNHEY, CDR2 SVGAGI.

The gene calls are TRBV15 and TRBJ2-3; 8 nucleotides line up with TRBD1. The J segment lost 2 bases and the V segment lost 5 bases, leaving 6 bases of the junction unmatched. In germline, CDR1 is LNHNV, CDR2 YYDKDF (reference sequence). This CDR3 has 15 amino acids. Here the CDR3 reads CATSGGQALTDTQYF. The CDR3 DNA is TGTGCCACCAGCGGGGGACAGGCCCTCACAGATACGCAGTATTTT.

The J gene is TRBJ1-1, the V gene TRBV4-1; no firm D call. Per germline, CDR1 MGHRA and CDR2 YSYEKL. CDR3 size: 14 residues. Trimming removed 4 bases at V and 5 bases at J, with 14 bases between. CDR3 sequence reads: CASSPRGGRTEAFF. The CDR3 nucleotides are TGCGCCAGCAGCCCTCGCGGCGGCCGGACTGAAGCTTTCTTT.

This clonotype has just a few counts. This sequence joins TRBV23-1 and TRBJ2-3; D gene uncertain. TRBV23-1 is an ORF; its function is uncertain. There are 13 residues in the CDR3. V shed 4 bases and J shed 6 bases, with 11 bases lying between them. For the CDR3, the DNA is TGCGCCAGCAGTCGCGCGAGACTGGATACGCAGTATTTT. It is translated as CASSRARLDTQYF.

The chain links TRBV2 to TRBJ1-2; 8 nucleotides line up with TRBD1. Germline assignment: CDR1 SNHLY and CDR2 FYNNEI. This CDR3 has 13 amino acids. After removal of 8 bases from V and 4 bases from J, the junction contained 6 bases not matched to a gene. CDR3 sequence (DNA): TGTGCCAGCGGACAGGGAGAGGTCTATGGCTACACCTTC. Its protein is CASGQGEVYGYTF.

Many counts were recorded for this clonotype. V and J are TRBV4-1 and TRBJ2-3; D not certain. Per germline, CDR1 MGHRA and CDR2 YSYEKL. The CDR3 covers 12 residues. Trimming left V 1 base short and J 4 bases short, with 3 bases between. The CDR3 coding sequence is TGCGCCAGCAGCCAAGCGGCAGATACGCAGTATTTT. It specifies CASSQAADTQYF.

Only a few counts were recorded for this clonotype. The chain carries TRBV18 and TRBJ1-6; no definite D call. The germline V and J ends were trimmed by 3 bases and 5 bases, with 11 bases remaining between them. This CDR3 has 15 amino acids. Looked up from germline, CDR1 is KGHSH and CDR2 is LQKENI. In DNA, the CDR3 is TGTGCCAGCTCACCCCCGGCGGGCCATAATTCACCCCTCCACTTT. Encoded protein: CASSPPAGHNSPLHF.

The V call is TRBV27, the J call TRBJ1-5; D possibly corresponds to TRBD1 (6 bases). The V end was cut by 8 bases, the J end by 2 bases, with 13 bases between. Germline V gives CDR1 MNHEY, CDR2 SMNVEV (reference sequence). The CDR3 is 14 residues long. The DNA of the CDR3 is TGTGCCAGCGCCCGACAGGAACGCAATCAGCCCCAGCATTTT. It codes for CASARQERNQPQHF.

The J gene is TRBJ2-2, the V gene TRBV7-9; the match to TRBD1 covers 10 bases. Germline values: CDR1 SEHNR, CDR2 FQNEAQ (reference sequence). With V trimmed by 4 bases and J by 7 bases, 12 bases remained unmatched. The CDR3 is made up of 17 amino acids. The CDR3: CASSSTRDRGWYGELFF. CDR3 bases: TGTGCCAGCAGCTCGACCCGGGACAGGGGTTGGTACGGGGAGCTGTTTTTT.

There are a few counts of this clonotype. This chain connects TRBV7-2 to TRBJ1-3; 8 positions match TRBD1. The CDR3 totals 19 residues. V lost 2 bases to trimming and J lost 4 bases; unmatched junction nucleotides: 16. Germline loops: CDR1 SGHTA, CDR2 FQGNSA. The CDR3 region is CASSLQPGGLAFPGNTIYF. CDR3 sequence (DNA): TGTGCCAGCAGCTTACAGCCAGGGGGCCTCGCATTTCCCGGAAACACCATATATTTT.

This clonotype was observed many times. This chain connects TRBV4-2 to TRBJ2-3; TRBD2 aligns across 7 bases. Germline loops: CDR1 LGHNA, CDR2 YNFKEQ. There are 14 residues in the CDR3. Unmatched junction bases numbered 0, after V lost 3 bases and J lost 0 bases. The CDR3 protein is CASSQGGSTDTQYF. In nucleotides, the CDR3 is TGTGCCAGCAGCCAGGGAGGGAGCACAGATACGCAGTATTTT.

This clonotype was observed many times. DNA of the CDR3: TGCAGTGCTAGAGATCTCGGACAGGCGCTGAAAGGTGGCTACACCTTC. It is translated as CSARDLGQALKGGYTF. The chain carries TRBV20-1 and TRBJ1-2; 7 bases match TRBD1. This CDR3 is built from 16 residues. V lost 0 bases to trimming and J lost 7 bases; unmatched junction nucleotides: 14. Germline CDR1 is DFQATT and CDR2 is SNEGSKA (reference sequence).

This clonotype has only one observation. The chain uses TRBV7-3 and TRBJ1-4, with no clear D. CDR1 is SGHTA, CDR2 FQGTGA, per germline. V was clipped by 2 bases and J by 2 bases, with 9 bases between them. The CDR3 runs 15 residues. CDR3 nucleotides: TGTGCCAGCAGCTTAGGTGTGGGGACTAATGAAAAACTGTTTTTT. This gives the protein CASSLGVGTNEKLFF.

The chain employs TRBV5-1 and TRBJ2-2; TRBD1 matches 8 bases. In germline, CDR1 is SGHRS, CDR2 YFSETQ. CDR3 length: 13 residues. J was trimmed by 5 bases and V by 4 bases; bases with no gene match: 1. CDR3 in amino acids: CASSGQGTGELFF. Here the CDR3 DNA reads TGCGCCAGCAGCGGACAGGGAACCGGGGAGCTGTTTTTT.